This T cell receptor (beta chain) was documented in a study of cytomegalovirus exposure and HLA in healthy donors. On the study more broadly: Unique TCRs numbering roughly 80 million, obtained from HLA-typed donors, made up an early data release.

Study results and limitations: A missense DCLRE1C variant was associated with V- and J-gene trimming of TCR beta chains in a later analysis, and an independent cohort replicated the association.

Healthy bone marrow donors supplied every sample. While unrecorded immune exposures were likely, the donors were nominally healthy when sampled. Remarks on this clone: The antigen remains unidentified.

Trimming left V 3 bases short and J 3 bases short, with 2 bases between. The CDR3 runs to 12 residues. The germline gives CDR1 KGHSH, CDR2 LQKENI. The PCR was carried out with 60 Vbeta primers and 13 Jbeta primers. Repertoires were generated with immunoSEQ multiplex PCR, while TCRdb's copy carries only in-frame clones and drops some. The table includes 95,000 to 150,000 clones, 73% detected once. The gene calls are TRBV18 and TRBJ2-2; D not resolved. Sequenced material: PBMCs. The clonotype was recovered from a man in his 60s in good health and CMV-seropositive. This CDR3 is CASSPDTGELFF. CDR3 sequence (DNA): TGTGCCAGCTCACCCGACACCGGGGAGCTGTTTTTT.